This passage covers 30 T cell receptor beta chains from one sample sequenced in a study of a mutant IDH1 vaccine in newly diagnosed glioma (dated by TCRdb to the early 2020s). Reading the label with the study, this specimen's time point is: baseline, week 1 (first vaccination visit). The sample's treatment or condition label is to be understood as: pre-vaccination baseline after standard-of-care therapy. Receptor libraries were prepared by the immunoSEQ multiplex PCR assay. Not all clones reach the TCRdb copy of this immuneACCESS table, which keeps in-frame sequences only. Checked studies attribute under half of the gap to unresolved V genes and leave the rest unexplained. This sample lists 45,000 to 70,000 clones; 75% to 95% were detected once. The ten largest clones capture 2% to 3% of the sample. Sequenced material: PBMCs, taken from a glioma patient treated with radiotherapy, temozolomide or both. The source is a man in his fifties with glioma.

V gene TRBV29-1 combines with J gene TRBJ2-7; no clear D. V lost 6 bases to trimming and J lost 6 bases, with 12 bases between them. The CDR3 runs 11 residues. CDR1 is SQVTM, CDR2 ANQGSEA, per germline. The CDR3, as DNA: TGCAGCGTCGCGACATCTTTCGAGCAGTACTTC. Residues: CSVATSFEQYF.

This chain links TRBV30 with TRBJ1-2; perhaps TRBD1 as D (6 bases). Germline V gene sequence: CDR1 GTSNPN, CDR2 SVGIG (reference sequence). Trimming cost V 5 bases and J 5 bases, with 18 bases left between them. This CDR3 has 14 amino acids. CDR3 in DNA: TGTGCCTGGGGGGTGGGACACCTCCAATATGGCTACACCTTC. It yields the protein CAWGVGHLQYGYTF.

In its sample, this clone was seen a few times. V gene TRBV19 combines with J gene TRBJ1-2, with 7 bases matching TRBD1. From germline, CDR1 is LNHDA and CDR2 SQIVND (reference sequence). V dropped 4 bases and J dropped 1; count of bases not matched to a gene: 33. The CDR3 has 24 amino acids. The CDR3 region is CASSRLALGTQGTDLTVRNYGYTF. The CDR3 DNA follows: TGTGCCAGTAGTAGGCTCGCCCTCGGCACACAAGGGACAGACCTTACCGTCCGTAACTATGGCTACACCTTC.

The chain is built from TRBV19 and TRBJ2-7, with D possibly being TRBD1 (6 bases). The CDR3 loop spans 14 amino acids. CDR1 LNHDA and CDR2 SQIVND come from the germline V gene (reference sequence). Trimming left V 7 bases short and J 2 bases short, with 15 bases between. DNA of the CDR3: TGTGCCAGTACGCCTGCAGGGGCCCCCTACGAGCAGTACTTC. Its protein product is CASTPAGAPYEQYF. Complete variable domain (other parts from reference TRBV19 and TRBJ2-7): DGGITQSPKYLFRKEGQNVTLSCEQNLNHDAMYWYRQDPGQGLRLIYYSQIVNDFQKGDIAEGYSVSREKKESFPLTVTSAQKNPTAFYLCASTPAGAPYEQYFGPGTRLTVT.

J is TRBJ1-3 and V is TRBV5-6; D ambiguous. Germline CDR1 and CDR2: SGHDT and YYEEEE. There are 17 residues in the CDR3. Trimming removed 0 bases at V and 0 bases at J, with 13 bases between. CDR3 sequence reads: CASSLESSPLSGNTIYF. CDR3 nucleotide sequence: TGTGCCAGCAGCTTGGAGAGCTCCCCCCTCTCTGGAAACACCATATATTTT.

In its sample, this clone was seen a few times. The chain links TRBV29-1 to TRBJ2-1; 11 bases are shared with TRBD1. Per germline, CDR1 SQVTM and CDR2 ANQGSEA. V lost 6 bases, J lost 9 bases, and 7 bases stayed unmatched. The CDR3 has 13 residues. DNA for the CDR3: TGCAGCGTGGGACAGGGGGGTTTCAGTGAGCAGTTCTTC. Translated: CSVGQGGFSEQFF.

The V call is TRBV7-9, the J call TRBJ1-1; 7 nucleotides agree with TRBD1. This CDR3 comprises 14 residues. Germline CDR1 reads SEHNR; CDR2 reads FQNEAQ (reference sequence). V lost 1 base and J lost 4; bases outside the gene matches: 3. Written as DNA, the CDR3 is TGTGCCAGCAGCTTAGTAGGGGGCGGCACTGAAGCTTTCTTT. Residues: CASSLVGGGTEAFF.

This chain connects TRBV5-6 to TRBJ2-7; 7 bases match TRBD1. Trimming cost V 4 bases and J 2 bases; bases outside gene matches: 3. The CDR3 contains 13 residues. The germline gives CDR1 SGHDT, CDR2 YYEEEE. In DNA, the CDR3 is TGTGCCAGCAGCCACGGGACAGCCTACGAGCAGTACTTC. It yields the protein CASSHGTAYEQYF.

This clone was picked up one time. V and J are TRBV29-1 and TRBJ1-1; D uncertain. Germline V gene data show CDR1 as SQVTM and CDR2 as ANQGSEA. Trimming removed 4 bases from V and 4 bases from J, with 10 bases in between. The CDR3 is 12 amino acids. The CDR3 sequence: CSVARQPTEAFF. In DNA form, the CDR3 reads TGCAGCGTTGCTCGGCAGCCCACTGAAGCTTTCTTT.

CDR3 loop: CASSEVGQATDTQYF. CDR3 DNA sequence: TGTGCCAGCAGTGAGGTGGGGCAGGCCACAGATACGCAGTATTTT. The J gene is TRBJ2-3, the V gene TRBV6-4; a weak D match, TRBD1 (5 bases). CDR3 length equals 15 residues. CDR1 MRHNA and CDR2 SNTAGT come from the germline V gene. The V end was cut by 3 bases, the J end by 2 bases, with 12 bases between.

To note about this clone: The sample contains more than one DNA sequence encoding this CDR3. V usage is TRBV7-9 and J usage is TRBJ2-7; 9 bases are shared with TRBD1. V gave up 5 bases and J gave up 2 bases; unmatched junction bases: 4. The V gene's germline CDR1 is SEHNR and CDR2 FQNEAQ (reference sequence). This CDR3 is 14 amino acids long. CDR3 nucleotides: TGTGCCAGCAGCCCCGGGGACAGGGCCTACGAGCAGTACTTC. Protein product: CASSPGDRAYEQYF.

This chain links TRBV10-2 with TRBJ1-1; D possibly corresponds to TRBD1 (6 bases). The CDR3 loop spans 15 amino acids. Looked up from germline, CDR1 is WSHSY and CDR2 is SAAADI. V lost 5 bases to trimming and J lost 1 base, with 14 bases between them. CDR3 region: CASSSPGRGNTEAFF. Written as DNA, the CDR3 is TGCGCCAGCAGTTCCCCCGGCAGGGGGAACACTGAAGCTTTCTTT.

The sample holds one count of this clone. The rearrangement links TRBV7-2 to TRBJ2-2; 8 bases are shared with TRBD2. This CDR3 is built from 18 residues. The germline V gene encodes CDR1 SGHTA and CDR2 FQGNSA. Unmatched junction bases numbered 15, after V lost 6 bases and J lost 3 bases. CDR3 sequence reads: CASRRRRREVRDTGELFF. The CDR3 DNA reads TGTGCCAGCAGACGAAGGCGGCGGGAGGTCCGGGACACCGGGGAGCTGTTTTTT.

The chain recombines TRBV5-1 with TRBJ2-7, with TRBD2 identical over 7 bases. Germline CDR1 is SGHRS and CDR2 is YFSETQ. The V gene end was trimmed by 1 base and the J gene end by 5 bases; junction bases not matched to a gene: 6. This CDR3 spans 14 amino acids. The CDR3 region has the DNA TGCGCCAGCAGCTTGAGAAGCGGGATCAACGAGCAGTACTTC. Residues: CASSLRSGINEQYF.

The chain uses TRBV30 and TRBJ2-1; 7 bases match TRBD1. Germline values: CDR1 GTSNPN, CDR2 SVGIG (reference sequence). The V and J ends lost 2 bases and 10 bases, in that order; junction bases with no gene match: 5. The CDR3 loop spans 12 amino acids. CDR3 coding DNA: TGTGCCTGGAGTTCTAACAGGGGCGAGCAGTTCTTC. It codes for CAWSSNRGEQFF.

The chain links TRBV19 to TRBJ1-5; D is uncertain. From germline, CDR1 is LNHDA and CDR2 SQIVND (reference sequence). Trimming removed 4 bases from V and 3 bases from J, with 7 bases in between. The CDR3 consists of 13 residues. CDR3 in amino acids: CASSSHLNQPQHF. For the CDR3, the DNA is TGTGCCAGTAGTAGTCACCTCAATCAGCCCCAGCATTTT.

The chain joins TRBV7-3 to TRBJ2-7, with 10 bases identical to TRBD1. CDR1 and CDR2 from the germline V gene are SGHTA and FQGTGA. V dropped 5 bases and J dropped 3; count of bases not matched to a gene: 1. This CDR3 contains 13 residues. The chain's CDR3 is CASSRDRGYEQYF. DNA of the CDR3: TGTGCCAGCAGCCGGGACAGGGGCTACGAGCAGTACTTC.

The table lists this clone with a few counts. The J gene is TRBJ1-3, the V gene TRBV2, with D unclear. The length of the CDR3 is 14 residues. Trimming cost V 7 bases and J 7 bases, with 17 bases left between them. CDR1 SNHLY and CDR2 FYNNEI come from the germline V gene. CDR3 in DNA: TGTGCCAGCAACCCGACATTTTTTAGGAACACCATATATTTT. Translated: CASNPTFFRNTIYF.

The chain employs TRBV5-4 and TRBJ2-7; TRBD2 matches at 11 bases. The CDR3 is made up of 20 amino acids. The V segment lost 4 bases and the J segment 5 bases; nucleotides outside the gene matches: 23. Germline V lookup: CDR1 SGHNT, CDR2 YYREEE (reference sequence). CDR3 nucleotide sequence: TGTGCCAGCAGCCCACCGGGAGGAGGGTCGCTAGCGGGGGGTATCAACGAGCAGTACTTC. It translates to CASSPPGGGSLAGGINEQYF.

This rearrangement joins TRBV29-1 to TRBJ2-7; D unclear. Germline V lookup: CDR1 SQVTM, CDR2 ANQGSEA. Deletions cut 8 bases from V and 4 bases from J, with 3 bases between. The CDR3 extends over 8 amino acids. The CDR3 loop reads CSPYEQYF. The CDR3 DNA follows: TGCAGCCCATACGAGCAGTACTTC.

This sequence joins TRBV7-9 and TRBJ1-5; 9 bases fit TRBD1. V was pared by 1 base and J by 6 bases, with 7 bases of the junction left unmatched. The CDR3 sequence is 16 residues long. Germline V gene data show CDR1 as SEHNR and CDR2 as FQNEAQ (reference sequence). The CDR3 spells CASSLGGQGIGQPQHF. The CDR3 nucleotides read TGTGCCAGCAGCTTAGGGGGACAGGGTATCGGTCAGCCCCAGCATTTT.

The rearrangement joins TRBV9 to TRBJ2-7; the match to TRBD1 covers 8 bases. J lost 1 base, V lost 7 bases, and 10 bases had no gene match. The CDR3 covers 15 residues. Germline V gives CDR1 SGDLS, CDR2 YYNGEE. The CDR3: CASSISDRASYEQYF. CDR3 in DNA: TGTGCCAGCTCTATTTCGGACAGGGCTTCCTACGAGCAGTACTTC.

This clone was detected once. CDR3 region: CASSTNNSPLHF. For the CDR3, the DNA is TGTGCCAGCAGCACCAATAATTCACCCCTCCACTTT. The rearrangement uses TRBV7-6 and TRBJ1-6, with D uncertain. Germline V CDR1 and CDR2: SGHVS, FNYEAQ. The CDR3 has 12 amino acids. Deletions cut 5 bases from V and 5 bases from J, with 4 bases between.

The chain combines TRBV7-9 with TRBJ2-5; maybe TRBD1 (5 bases). This CDR3 is 16 amino acids long. Trimming stripped 1 base from V and 1 base from J, with 13 bases between. Per the germline V gene, CDR1 is SEHNR and CDR2 is FQNEAQ (reference sequence). The CDR3, as DNA: TGTGCCAGCAGCTTAGTGTCGGCAGGGCCCCAAGAGACCCAGTACTTC. Amino acid sequence: CASSLVSAGPQETQYF.

The rearrangement joins TRBV10-3 to TRBJ1-2, with 9 positions matching TRBD1. Per germline, CDR1 ENHRY and CDR2 SYGVKD. This CDR3 contains 14 residues. Trimming took 6 bases from V and 5 from J; bases not matched to a gene: 7. The CDR3 reads CAISNRDREYGYTF. CDR3 nucleotide sequence: TGTGCCATCAGCAACCGGGACAGGGAGTATGGCTACACCTTC.

In nucleotides, the CDR3 is TGTGCCAGCTCACCTCAGGGGGCGAGTAAAGCCACTGAAGCTTTCTTT. The encoded protein is CASSPQGASKATEAFF. V and J are TRBV18 and TRBJ1-1; 8 bases match TRBD1. The J segment lost 4 bases and the V segment lost 3 bases, leaving 10 bases of the junction unmatched. Germline CDR1 KGHSH, CDR2 LQKENI. The CDR3 runs 16 residues.

This clone has a handful of counts. The rearrangement links TRBV9 to TRBJ1-1, with 7 positions matching TRBD1. After removal of 1 base from V and 4 bases from J, the junction contained 7 bases not matched to a gene. CDR1 is SGDLS, CDR2 YYNGEE, per germline. This CDR3 is 15 amino acids long. The DNA of the CDR3 is TGTGCCAGCAGCGTAAGTTACAGGGGAGGCACTGAAGCTTTCTTT. Translation gives CASSVSYRGGTEAFF.

The chain combines TRBV30 with TRBJ1-1; the D gene is possibly TRBD1 (6 bases). Germline-derived CDR1 and CDR2 are GTSNPN and SVGIG (reference sequence). There are 14 residues in the CDR3. The ends were cut back, 5 bases at V and 4 bases at J, with 17 bases in the middle. The CDR3 protein is CAWDKGGKSTEAFF. The CDR3 DNA follows: TGTGCCTGGGATAAAGGGGGGAAGAGCACTGAAGCTTTCTTT.

Here the CDR3 reads CASSSSLLSEPGELFF. CDR3 in DNA: TGCGCCAGCAGCTCGTCATTATTGAGTGAGCCCGGGGAGCTGTTTTTT. The rearrangement uses TRBV5-1 and TRBJ2-2; D gene uncertain. The germline V gene encodes CDR1 SGHRS and CDR2 YFSETQ. This CDR3 comprises 16 residues. V gave up 3 bases and J gave up 6 bases, with 18 bases separating them.

The chain uses TRBV7-9 and TRBJ2-3, with 10 nucleotides matching TRBD2. Germline CDR1 is SEHNR and CDR2 is FQNEAQ (reference sequence). The CDR3 runs 17 residues. Trimming removed 4 bases from V and 6 bases from J; junction bases left unmatched: 13. The chain's CDR3 is CASSSDLAGVHFDTQYF. CDR3 coding DNA: TGTGCCAGCAGCTCCGACCTAGCGGGAGTACACTTTGATACGCAGTATTTT.